Listed below are T cell receptor beta chains from one sample, sequenced in a study of CD8 T cells in Susac syndrome. MiXCR, run by TCRdb on the immunoSEQ multiplex PCR reads, gives a single entry per CDR3 protein. This table holds around 130,000 distinct CDR3 sequences, 95% to 96% found once. Sequencing was carried out using CD4+ T cells from PBMCs. Every receptor here comes from a human donor with Susac syndrome. The CDR3 runs from the conserved cysteine through the conserved F or W. A D gene is named only where the DNA matches it firmly. Only part of the rows carry a size: once, few, many, or a class if the clone is expanded.

>-|TRBD1|TRBJ1-4|TRBV20-1
TGCAGTGCTAGCCCAGGGACAGTGAGGGCGGCTAATGAAAAACTGTTTTTT
CSASPGTVRAANEKLFF
>-|-|TRBJ2-7|TRBV24-1
TGTGCCACAGGCCGGGACACCTACGAGCAGTACTTC
CATGRDTYEQYF
>-|TRBD1|TRBJ1-1|TRBV29-1
TGCAGCGGAAGTGGACAGGGCCGGTCGAGAAACACTGAAGCTTTCTTT
CSGSGQGRSRNTEAFF
>-|-|TRBJ2-4|TRBV5-1
TGCGCCAGCAGCTTGGGTCAGGGGTTCAAAAACATTCAGTACTTC
CASSLGQGFKNIQYF
>-|-|TRBJ2-7|TRBV28
TGTGCCAGCAGTTTAGCGGGGCCGAGCTCCTACGAGCAGTACTTC
CASSLAGPSSYEQYF
>-|-|TRBJ2-2|TRBV20-1
TGCAGTGCCCCCCGCGAGCCGGGAACCGGGGAGCTGTTTTTT
CSAPREPGTGELFF
>-|-|TRBJ1-2|TRBV7-2
TGTGCCAGCAGCTTAGCGGCAGCTAACTATGGCTACACCTTC
CASSLAAANYGYTF
>once|-|TRBJ1-2|TRBV29-1
TGCAGCACGGATAAGGCGGTCTATGGCTACACCTTC
CSTDKAVYGYTF
>-|TRBD1|TRBJ2-3|TRBV6-5
TGTGCCAGCAGTTTACAGGGGATCACAGATACGCAGTATTTT
CASSLQGITDTQYF
>-|TRBD1|TRBJ2-2|TRBV5-1
TGCGCCAGCAGCTTTTGGGGACAGGGCACCGGGGAGCTGTTTTTT
CASSFWGQGTGELFF
>-|TRBD1|TRBJ2-2|TRBV4-3
TGCGCCAGCAGCCAAGCGGACAGGAGGCGGACCGGGGAGCTGTTTTTT
CASSQADRRRTGELFF
>-|TRBD2|TRBJ2-5|TRBV4-2
TGTGCCAGCAGCCAGGGACTAGCGGGAGTATTTTCGGAGCAAGAGACCCAGTACTTC
CASSQGLAGVFSEQETQYF
>-|-|TRBJ1-1|TRBV18
TGTGCCAGCTCACTTACAGAGAACACTGAAGCTTTCTTT
CASSLTENTEAFF
>-|TRBD1|TRBJ2-7|TRBV29-1
TGCAGCGTTCGACCCGGGACAGGGACTATATACGAGCAGTACTTC
CSVRPGTGTIYEQYF
>-|-|TRBJ1-1|TRBV20-1
TGCAGTGCTAGAGACCAGGAGGCGAACACTGAAGCTTTCTTT
CSARDQEANTEAFF
>-|-|TRBJ2-1|TRBV29-1
TGCAGCGTTGGACCCCTCTTGGGACGGGTATACAATGAGCAGTTCTTC
CSVGPLLGRVYNEQFF
>-|TRBD1|TRBJ1-2|TRBV29-1
TGCAGCGCTCCCTCGACAGGGAGCCCCAGTGGCTACACCTTC
CSAPSTGSPSGYTF
>once|-|TRBJ2-1|TRBV30
TGTGCCTGGAGCCCAGACGGGTACAATGAGCAGTTCTTC
CAWSPDGYNEQFF
>-|-|TRBJ1-2|TRBV3-1
TGTGCCAGCAGCCAGGTTTCCTATGGCTACACCTTC
CASSQVSYGYTF
>-|TRBD2|TRBJ2-7|TRBV25-1
TGTGCCAGCAGTCAAGGGTCGGGAGGATACTACGAGCAGTACTTC
CASSQGSGGYYEQYF
>once|TRBD1|TRBJ1-2|TRBV12-3/TRBV12-4
TGTGCCAGCAGTTACGGGACAGGGTCTAACTATGGCTACACCTTC
CASSYGTGSNYGYTF
>-|-|TRBJ1-4|TRBV7-9
TGTGCCAGCAGCTCAACACACCAGGGTTCAACTAATGAAAAACTGTTTTTT
CASSSTHQGSTNEKLFF
>-|-|TRBJ1-1|TRBV12-3/TRBV12-4
TGTGCCAGCAGCCCACGCCTTACGGGGGCTGAAGCTTTCTTT
CASSPRLTGAEAFF
>-|TRBD2|TRBJ2-7|TRBV20-1
TGCAGTGCTCTTCCCTTCCGACTAGCGGCCTCCTACGAGCAGTACTTC
CSALPFRLAASYEQYF
>-|-|TRBJ2-1|TRBV5-1
TGCGCCAGCAGCTTGGTTCTGGGCAACAATGAGCAGTTCTTC
CASSLVLGNNEQFF
>once|-|TRBJ2-7|TRBV28
TGTGCCAGCAGTGTCACCTCCCGGAGGTGGGAGACCTACGAGCAGTACTTC
CASSVTSRRWETYEQYF
>-|TRBD2|TRBJ2-7|TRBV19
TGTGCCAGTAGTACGGGAGCGGCGGGAGGGCTCGCGCGGCAGTACTTC
CASSTGAAGGLARQYF
>-|-|TRBJ1-1|TRBV30
TGTGCCTGGAGTGTAAGCCTCACTGAAGCTTTCTTT
CAWSVSLTEAFF
>-|-|TRBJ1-2|TRBV25-1
TGTGCCAGCAGTGTAAGGGGAGGAGGCTACACCTTC
CASSVRGGGYTF
>-|-|TRBJ2-3|TRBV29-1
TGCAGCGTTCCGTCGGGGTTTAGCACAGATACGCAGTATTTT
CSVPSGFSTDTQYF
>-|TRBD2|TRBJ2-1|TRBV6-5
TGTGCCAGCAGCCAGACTAGCGGGAATGAAAATGAGCAGTTCTTC
CASSQTSGNENEQFF
>-|-|TRBJ2-1|TRBV5-6
TGTGCCAGCAGCTTATCGCGGCCCAATGAGCAGTTCTTC
CASSLSRPNEQFF
>-|-|TRBJ1-2|TRBV6-5
TGTGCCAGCAGCTCCCTCGACAGGCCCTATGGCTACACCTTC
CASSSLDRPYGYTF
>once|TRBD2|TRBJ2-2|TRBV11-2
TGTGCCAGCAGCCAGGGATCGGGAGGTGGGGAGCTGTTTTTT
CASSQGSGGGELFF
>-|TRBD1|TRBJ1-4|TRBV20-1
TGCAGTGCCCCCCGGCCGACAGGGGGGAATGAAAAACTGTTTTTT
CSAPRPTGGNEKLFF
>-|-|TRBJ1-1|TRBV24-1
TGTGCCACCAGCGGGGGCTTCTCAACTGAAGCTTTCTTT
CATSGGFSTEAFF
>-|-|TRBJ1-1|TRBV7-2
TGTGCCAGCAGCTCTCCCCCGGGGAACACTGAAGCTTTCTTT
CASSSPPGNTEAFF
>once|-|TRBJ2-1|TRBV4-1
TGCGCCAGCAGCCAACCCGAGGCAGACAATGAGCAGTTCTTC
CASSQPEADNEQFF
>-|-|TRBJ1-1|TRBV3-1
TGTGCCAGCAGCCAAGCGGGTAGGGGCACTGAAGCTTTCTTT
CASSQAGRGTEAFF
>-|-|TRBJ2-3|TRBV12-3/TRBV12-4
TGTGCCAGTAGTCTTGAAGATACGCAGTATTTT
CASSLEDTQYF
>-|-|TRBJ2-3|TRBV20-1
TGCAGTGCTAGAGATTCGGGACATAACACAGATACGCAGTATTTT
CSARDSGHNTDTQYF
>-|-|TRBJ1-2|TRBV29-1
TGCAGCGTTGGAACAGGGAACTATGGCTACACCTTC
CSVGTGNYGYTF